Listed below are T cell receptor beta chains from one sample, sequenced in a study of blood T cell repertoires in COVID-19. TCRdb keeps only in-frame clones here, not all; method: immunoSEQ multiplex PCR. The sample yields around 200,000 clones, 85% seen once. Sequencing was carried out using peripheral blood. The receptors originated from a woman over 75 with acute or convalescent COVID-19. Each CDR3 is given with its conserved first and last residue. The order of the fields is J gene, clone size, V gene, D gene, CDR3 DNA, CDR3 protein. The D gene is left open where the match is weak. Clone size, where shown, is once, few, many, or a class for clones that have expanded.

J gene: TRBJ2-2
clone size: NA
V gene: TRBV28
D gene: TRBD2
CDR3 DNA: TGTGCCAGCAGGCTAGCGGGAGCGAGGGCCGGGGAGCTGTTTTTT
CDR3 protein: CASRLAGARAGELFF

J gene: TRBJ1-2
clone size: NA
V gene: TRBV28
D gene: TRBD1
CDR3 DNA: TGTGCCAGCAGGGGACAGGGAAGGGGCTACACCTTC
CDR3 protein: CASRGQGRGYTF

J gene: TRBJ1-1
clone size: NA
V gene: TRBV7-9
D gene: NA
CDR3 DNA: TGTGCCAGCAGCTTAGCCTCCCCTGAAGCTTTCTTT
CDR3 protein: CASSLASPEAFF

J gene: TRBJ1-2
clone size: NA
V gene: TRBV3-1/TRBV3-2
D gene: TRBD1
CDR3 DNA: TGTGCCAGCAGCCAACAGGGGGGCTATGGCTACACCTTC
CDR3 protein: CASSQQGGYGYTF

J gene: TRBJ2-1
clone size: few
V gene: TRBV10-2
D gene: NA
CDR3 DNA: TGCGCCAGCAGTGAGCCGGTGGGGGGGCGCGGCTCCTACAATGAGCAGTTCTTC
CDR3 protein: CASSEPVGGRGSYNEQFF

J gene: TRBJ2-1
clone size: NA
V gene: TRBV4-2
D gene: NA
CDR3 DNA: TGTGCCAGCAGCCAAGAGGTCGGGTATGAGCAGTTCTTC
CDR3 protein: CASSQEVGYEQFF

J gene: TRBJ2-1
clone size: NA
V gene: TRBV7-6
D gene: NA
CDR3 DNA: TGTGCCAGCAGCTTAGAGCCCCTACGGGGCTACAATGAGCAGTTCTTC
CDR3 protein: CASSLEPLRGYNEQFF

J gene: TRBJ2-3
clone size: NA
V gene: TRBV5-4
D gene: TRBD1
CDR3 DNA: TGTGCCAGCAGCTCGAGGACAGGAAGATTTGGCACAGATACGCAGTATTTT
CDR3 protein: CASSSRTGRFGTDTQYF

J gene: TRBJ1-5
clone size: NA
V gene: TRBV5-1
D gene: TRBD1
CDR3 DNA: TGCGCCAGCAGCGCCAGTCCCGACAGGGAAGAACATTTT
CDR3 protein: CASSASPDREEHF

J gene: TRBJ1-5
clone size: NA
V gene: TRBV18
D gene: TRBD1
CDR3 DNA: TGTGCCAGCTCCACCGATACCACAGGGGTGAGGCAGCCCCAGCATTTT
CDR3 protein: CASSTDTTGVRQPQHF

J gene: TRBJ1-2
clone size: NA
V gene: TRBV7-9
D gene: TRBD1
CDR3 DNA: TGTGCCAGCAGCCCGCAGACAGGGAAGGACTATGGCTACACCTTC
CDR3 protein: CASSPQTGKDYGYTF

J gene: TRBJ2-7
clone size: NA
V gene: TRBV7-8
D gene: TRBD2
CDR3 DNA: TGTGCCAGCAGCTTCGGTGCTTACGGGAGGGCCTCCTACGAGCAGTACTTC
CDR3 protein: CASSFGAYGRASYEQYF

J gene: TRBJ1-2
clone size: NA
V gene: TRBV24-1
D gene: NA
CDR3 DNA: TGTGCCAAGTTCGGGAGATTAGGTGGCTACACCTTC
CDR3 protein: CAKFGRLGGYTF

J gene: TRBJ2-1
clone size: NA
V gene: TRBV29-1
D gene: NA
CDR3 DNA: TGCAGCGGGGGGCAACTCTACAATGAGCAGTTCTTC
CDR3 protein: CSGGQLYNEQFF

J gene: TRBJ1-1
clone size: few
V gene: TRBV28
D gene: NA
CDR3 DNA: TGTGCCAGCAGGACAGAAATGAACACTGAAGCTTTCTTT
CDR3 protein: CASRTEMNTEAFF

J gene: TRBJ2-7
clone size: few
V gene: TRBV4-2
D gene: TRBD2
CDR3 DNA: TGTGCCAGCAGCCGAGGACTAGCGGGAGGGCCGGCCCAGCAGTACTTC
CDR3 protein: CASSRGLAGGPAQQYF

J gene: TRBJ2-1
clone size: once
V gene: TRBV2
D gene: NA
CDR3 DNA: TGTGCCAGCAGTTTTACGGGGAACAATGAGCAGTTCTTC
CDR3 protein: CASSFTGNNEQFF

J gene: TRBJ1-4
clone size: NA
V gene: TRBV4-2
D gene: TRBD1
CDR3 DNA: TGTGCCAGCAGCCATCGGGACAGGGTTGACGAAAAACTGTTTTTT
CDR3 protein: CASSHRDRVDEKLFF

J gene: TRBJ2-7
clone size: NA
V gene: TRBV7-2
D gene: NA
CDR3 DNA: TGTGCCAGCAGCTTAGCGGGAGGGGACAGGACTTACGAGCAGTACTTC
CDR3 protein: CASSLAGGDRTYEQYF

J gene: TRBJ2-2
clone size: NA
V gene: TRBV7-3
D gene: TRBD2
CDR3 DNA: TGTGCCAGCAGCTCTACGGGACTAGCGGGCGGGGAGCTGTTTTTT
CDR3 protein: CASSSTGLAGGELFF

J gene: TRBJ2-3
clone size: NA
V gene: TRBV24-1
D gene: TRBD2
CDR3 DNA: TGTGCCACCAGTTCCGGGACTAGCGGCACAGATACGCAGTATTTT
CDR3 protein: CATSSGTSGTDTQYF

J gene: TRBJ1-4
clone size: NA
V gene: TRBV4-3
D gene: TRBD1
CDR3 DNA: TGCGCCAGCAGCCCGACAGGGCCAAATGAAAAACTGTTTTTT
CDR3 protein: CASSPTGPNEKLFF